Reported below is one TCR beta chain. What it recognizes is unknown. The sample belongs to a study of CD8+ T cells in alopecia areata. Looking at the study overall: Affected scalp percentage set treated patients' severity scores. Study-wide findings and caveats: The treated group had a single nonresponder, limiting CD8+ expansion-response conclusions. More clonal than normal scalp was lesional scalp, particularly alopecia totalis/universalis.

The J segment lost 0 bases and the V segment lost 7 bases, leaving 7 bases of the junction unmatched. This CDR3 comprises 15 residues. Per the germline V gene, CDR1 is SNHLY and CDR2 is FYNNEI. Treatment indicated: oral pan-JAK inhibitor, 5-10 mg twice daily. It was cDNA, reverse transcribed from extracted RNA, that served as the sequencing template. Libraries were prepared by immunoSEQ multiplex PCR; TCRdb keeps only in-frame clonotypes and omits some of them. Here the sample spans approximately 200,000 clones, more than 45% being singletons. The chain links TRBV2 to TRBJ2-3, with TRBD1 matching 7 bases. Here the sequenced sample was CD4+ T cells sorted from blood, taken at week 24, from a patient treated with tofacitinib. The TCR originated in a human donor with alopecia areata. CDR3 loop: CASKDRDRSTDTQYF. The CDR3 DNA follows: TGTGCCAGCAAGGATAGGGACAGAAGCACAGATACGCAGTATTTT.